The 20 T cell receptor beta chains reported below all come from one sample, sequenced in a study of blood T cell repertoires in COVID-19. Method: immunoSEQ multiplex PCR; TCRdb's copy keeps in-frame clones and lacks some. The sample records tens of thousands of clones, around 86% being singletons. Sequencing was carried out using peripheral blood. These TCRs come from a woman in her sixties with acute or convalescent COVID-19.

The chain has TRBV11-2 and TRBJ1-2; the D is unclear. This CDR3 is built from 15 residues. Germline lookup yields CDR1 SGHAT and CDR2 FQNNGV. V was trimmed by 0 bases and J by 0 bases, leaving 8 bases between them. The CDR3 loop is CASSLDEASNYGYTF. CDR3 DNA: TGTGCCAGCAGCTTAGACGAAGCTTCTAACTATGGCTACACCTTC.

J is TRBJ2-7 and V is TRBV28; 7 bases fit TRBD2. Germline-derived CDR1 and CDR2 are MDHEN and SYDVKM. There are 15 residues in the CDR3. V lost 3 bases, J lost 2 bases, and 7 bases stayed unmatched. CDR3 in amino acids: CASSFGDLAAYEQYF. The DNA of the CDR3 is TGTGCCAGCAGTTTTGGGGACCTAGCGGCCTACGAGCAGTACTTC.

The CDR3 coding sequence is TGTGCCAGCAGCTTAGATACGGACAGCGAGCAGTACTTC. Amino acids: CASSLDTDSEQYF. This chain joins TRBV11-3 and TRBJ2-7; possibly TRBD1 for D (6 bases). Looked up from germline, CDR1 is SGHNT and CDR2 is YENEEA. The CDR3 runs 13 residues. Trimming cost V 0 bases and J 6 bases, with 9 bases left between them.

In DNA, the CDR3 is TGTGCCAGCAGCTCGTCCGGGACAGGCGGGGTGGGGGAGCTGTTTTTT. It is translated as CASSSSGTGGVGELFF. V gene TRBV7-3 combines with J gene TRBJ2-2; 8 bases map to TRBD1. Losses at the gene ends were 4 bases for V and 8 bases for J; bases not matched to a gene: 12. This CDR3 has 16 residues. Germline loops: CDR1 SGHTA, CDR2 FQGTGA.

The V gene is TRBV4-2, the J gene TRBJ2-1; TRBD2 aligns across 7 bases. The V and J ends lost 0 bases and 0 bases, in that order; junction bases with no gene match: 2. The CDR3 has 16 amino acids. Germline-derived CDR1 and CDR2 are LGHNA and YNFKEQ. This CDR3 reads CASSQDGGSSYNEQFF. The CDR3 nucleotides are TGTGCCAGCAGCCAAGACGGCGGGAGCTCCTACAATGAGCAGTTCTTC.

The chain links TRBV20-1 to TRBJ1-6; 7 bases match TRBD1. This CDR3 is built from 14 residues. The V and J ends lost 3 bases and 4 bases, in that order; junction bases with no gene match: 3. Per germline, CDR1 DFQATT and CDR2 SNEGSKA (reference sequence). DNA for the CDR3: TGCAGTGCTAGTGGGACAGCGTATAATTCACCCCTCCACTTT. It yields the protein CSASGTAYNSPLHF.

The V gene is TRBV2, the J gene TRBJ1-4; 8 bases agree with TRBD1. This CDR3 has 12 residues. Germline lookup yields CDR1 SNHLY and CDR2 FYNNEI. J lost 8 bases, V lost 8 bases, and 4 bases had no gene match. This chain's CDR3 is CASQGQAEKLFF. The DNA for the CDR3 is TGTGCCAGCCAGGGACAGGCCGAAAAACTGTTTTTT.

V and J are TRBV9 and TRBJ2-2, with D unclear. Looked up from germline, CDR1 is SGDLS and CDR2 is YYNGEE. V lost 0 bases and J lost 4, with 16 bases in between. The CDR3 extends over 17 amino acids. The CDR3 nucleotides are TGTGCCAGCAGCGTAGGTACGGGTCCCCGTGTCACCGGGGAGCTGTTTTTT. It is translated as CASSVGTGPRVTGELFF.

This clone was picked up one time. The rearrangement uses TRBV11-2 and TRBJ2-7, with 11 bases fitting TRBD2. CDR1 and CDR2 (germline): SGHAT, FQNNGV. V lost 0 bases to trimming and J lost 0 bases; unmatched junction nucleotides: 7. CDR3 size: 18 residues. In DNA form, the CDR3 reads TGTGCCAGCAGCTTAGATCATTGGGGGACTAGCGGCTCCTACGAGCAGTACTTC. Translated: CASSLDHWGTSGSYEQYF.

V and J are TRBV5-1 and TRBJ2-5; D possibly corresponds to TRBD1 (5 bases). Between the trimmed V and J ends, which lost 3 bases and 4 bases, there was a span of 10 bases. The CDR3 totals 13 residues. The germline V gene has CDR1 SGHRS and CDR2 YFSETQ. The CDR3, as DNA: TGCGCCAGCAGCTCCGACAGCGCAGAGACCCAGTACTTC. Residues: CASSSDSAETQYF.

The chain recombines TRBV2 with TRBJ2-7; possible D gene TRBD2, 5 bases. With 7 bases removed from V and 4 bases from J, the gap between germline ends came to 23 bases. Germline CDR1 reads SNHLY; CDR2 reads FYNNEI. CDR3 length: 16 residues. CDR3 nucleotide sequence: TGTGCCAGCAATCTCGAAAACACCGCTCGGGGTTACGAGCAGTACTTC. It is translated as CASNLENTARGYEQYF.

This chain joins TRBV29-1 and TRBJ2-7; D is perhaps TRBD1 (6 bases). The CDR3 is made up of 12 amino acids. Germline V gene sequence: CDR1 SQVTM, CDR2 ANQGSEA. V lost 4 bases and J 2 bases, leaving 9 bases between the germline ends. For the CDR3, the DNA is TGCAGCGTTGTCACAGGGACCTACGAGCAGTACTTC. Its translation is CSVVTGTYEQYF.

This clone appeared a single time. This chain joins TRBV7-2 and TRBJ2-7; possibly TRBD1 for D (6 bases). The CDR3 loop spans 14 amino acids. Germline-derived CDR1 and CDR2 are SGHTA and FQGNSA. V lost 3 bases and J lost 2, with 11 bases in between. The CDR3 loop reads CASSLDSFPYEQYF. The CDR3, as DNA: TGTGCCAGCAGCTTGGACAGTTTCCCCTACGAGCAGTACTTC.

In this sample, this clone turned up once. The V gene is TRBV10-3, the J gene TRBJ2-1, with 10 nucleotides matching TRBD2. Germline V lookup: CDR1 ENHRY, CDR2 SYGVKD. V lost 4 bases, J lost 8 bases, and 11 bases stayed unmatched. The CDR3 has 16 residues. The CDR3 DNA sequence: TGTGCCATCAGTGTCAAAGCGGGGGGGCAAGGCCATGAGCAGTTCTTC. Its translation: CAISVKAGGQGHEQFF.

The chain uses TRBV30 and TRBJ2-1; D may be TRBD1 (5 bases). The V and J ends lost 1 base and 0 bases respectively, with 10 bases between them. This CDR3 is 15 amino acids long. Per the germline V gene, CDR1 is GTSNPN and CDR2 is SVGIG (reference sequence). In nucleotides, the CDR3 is TGTGCCTGGAGTGACAGGATCCTCTCCTACAATGAGCAGTTCTTC. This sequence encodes CAWSDRILSYNEQFF.

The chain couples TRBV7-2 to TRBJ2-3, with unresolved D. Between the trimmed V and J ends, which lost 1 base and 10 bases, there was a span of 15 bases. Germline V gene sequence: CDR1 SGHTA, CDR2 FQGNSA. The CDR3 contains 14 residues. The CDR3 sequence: CASSLVDSNRAQYF. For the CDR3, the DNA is TGTGCCAGCAGCTTAGTAGATTCAAATCGAGCGCAGTATTTT.

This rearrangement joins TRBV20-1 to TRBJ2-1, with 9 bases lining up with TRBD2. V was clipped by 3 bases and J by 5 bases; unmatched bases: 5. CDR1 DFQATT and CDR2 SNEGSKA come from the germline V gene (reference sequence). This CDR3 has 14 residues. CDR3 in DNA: TGCAGTGCTAGTCAAAGACTAGCGGACAATGAGCAGTTCTTC. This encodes CSASQRLADNEQFF.

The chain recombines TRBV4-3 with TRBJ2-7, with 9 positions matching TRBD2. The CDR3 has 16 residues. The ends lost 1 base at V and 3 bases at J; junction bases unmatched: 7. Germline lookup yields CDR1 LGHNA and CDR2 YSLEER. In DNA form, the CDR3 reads TGCGCCAGCAGCCAAGGTCCAGCGGGGGGATACTACGAGCAGTACTTC. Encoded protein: CASSQGPAGGYYEQYF.

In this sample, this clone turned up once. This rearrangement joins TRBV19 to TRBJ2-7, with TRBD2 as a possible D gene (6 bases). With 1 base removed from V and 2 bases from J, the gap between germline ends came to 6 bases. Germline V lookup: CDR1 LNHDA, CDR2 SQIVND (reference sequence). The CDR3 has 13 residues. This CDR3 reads CASSIAGAYEQYF. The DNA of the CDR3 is TGTGCCAGTAGTATAGCGGGAGCCTACGAGCAGTACTTC. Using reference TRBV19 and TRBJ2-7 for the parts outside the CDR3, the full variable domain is DGGITQSPKYLFRKEGQNVTLSCEQNLNHDAMYWYRQDPGQGLRLIYYSQIVNDFQKGDIAEGYSVSREKKESFPLTVTSAQKNPTAFYLCASSIAGAYEQYFGPGTRLTVT.

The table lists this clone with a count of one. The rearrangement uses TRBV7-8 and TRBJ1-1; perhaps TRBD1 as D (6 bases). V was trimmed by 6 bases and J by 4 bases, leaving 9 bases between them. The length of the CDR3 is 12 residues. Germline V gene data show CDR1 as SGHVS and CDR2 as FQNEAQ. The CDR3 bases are TGTGCCAGCAGTGGACAGTCCACTGAAGCTTTCTTT. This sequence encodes CASSGQSTEAFF. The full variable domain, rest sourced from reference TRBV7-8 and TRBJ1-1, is GAGVSQSPRYKVAKRGQDVALRCDPISGHVSLFWYQQALGQGPEFLTYFQNEAQLDKSGLPSDRFFAERPEGSVSTLKIQRTQQEDSAVYLCASSGQSTEAFFGQGTRLTVV.